This T cell receptor (beta chain) was retrieved from a study of PD-1 blockade in classical Hodgkin lymphoma. Here immunoSEQ multiplex PCR was the method, and the copy in TCRdb shows in-frame clones only, minus some. The data hold 80,000 to 95,000 clones, with about 83% observed a single time. This sample's time point: cycle 4 day 1 (C4D1), after five to seven weeks of nivolumab. All patients experienced relapse after autologous stem cell transplantation, and brentuximab vedotin exposure was variable. This clonotype was obtained from a human donor with classical Hodgkin lymphoma. The sample consisted of peripheral blood mononuclear cells (PBMCs), taken before the fourth cycle of nivolumab.

For the CDR3, the DNA is TGTGCCAGCAGCGACCGGCAGGGTAGTGAAGCTTTCTTT. It translates to CASSDRQGSEAFF. The J gene is TRBJ1-1, the V gene TRBV2; TRBD1 is a possible D gene (5 bases). The CDR3 runs 13 residues. The V gene lost 6 bases and the J gene lost 7 bases, with 15 bases spanning the gap. Looked up from germline, CDR1 is SNHLY and CDR2 is FYNNEI.